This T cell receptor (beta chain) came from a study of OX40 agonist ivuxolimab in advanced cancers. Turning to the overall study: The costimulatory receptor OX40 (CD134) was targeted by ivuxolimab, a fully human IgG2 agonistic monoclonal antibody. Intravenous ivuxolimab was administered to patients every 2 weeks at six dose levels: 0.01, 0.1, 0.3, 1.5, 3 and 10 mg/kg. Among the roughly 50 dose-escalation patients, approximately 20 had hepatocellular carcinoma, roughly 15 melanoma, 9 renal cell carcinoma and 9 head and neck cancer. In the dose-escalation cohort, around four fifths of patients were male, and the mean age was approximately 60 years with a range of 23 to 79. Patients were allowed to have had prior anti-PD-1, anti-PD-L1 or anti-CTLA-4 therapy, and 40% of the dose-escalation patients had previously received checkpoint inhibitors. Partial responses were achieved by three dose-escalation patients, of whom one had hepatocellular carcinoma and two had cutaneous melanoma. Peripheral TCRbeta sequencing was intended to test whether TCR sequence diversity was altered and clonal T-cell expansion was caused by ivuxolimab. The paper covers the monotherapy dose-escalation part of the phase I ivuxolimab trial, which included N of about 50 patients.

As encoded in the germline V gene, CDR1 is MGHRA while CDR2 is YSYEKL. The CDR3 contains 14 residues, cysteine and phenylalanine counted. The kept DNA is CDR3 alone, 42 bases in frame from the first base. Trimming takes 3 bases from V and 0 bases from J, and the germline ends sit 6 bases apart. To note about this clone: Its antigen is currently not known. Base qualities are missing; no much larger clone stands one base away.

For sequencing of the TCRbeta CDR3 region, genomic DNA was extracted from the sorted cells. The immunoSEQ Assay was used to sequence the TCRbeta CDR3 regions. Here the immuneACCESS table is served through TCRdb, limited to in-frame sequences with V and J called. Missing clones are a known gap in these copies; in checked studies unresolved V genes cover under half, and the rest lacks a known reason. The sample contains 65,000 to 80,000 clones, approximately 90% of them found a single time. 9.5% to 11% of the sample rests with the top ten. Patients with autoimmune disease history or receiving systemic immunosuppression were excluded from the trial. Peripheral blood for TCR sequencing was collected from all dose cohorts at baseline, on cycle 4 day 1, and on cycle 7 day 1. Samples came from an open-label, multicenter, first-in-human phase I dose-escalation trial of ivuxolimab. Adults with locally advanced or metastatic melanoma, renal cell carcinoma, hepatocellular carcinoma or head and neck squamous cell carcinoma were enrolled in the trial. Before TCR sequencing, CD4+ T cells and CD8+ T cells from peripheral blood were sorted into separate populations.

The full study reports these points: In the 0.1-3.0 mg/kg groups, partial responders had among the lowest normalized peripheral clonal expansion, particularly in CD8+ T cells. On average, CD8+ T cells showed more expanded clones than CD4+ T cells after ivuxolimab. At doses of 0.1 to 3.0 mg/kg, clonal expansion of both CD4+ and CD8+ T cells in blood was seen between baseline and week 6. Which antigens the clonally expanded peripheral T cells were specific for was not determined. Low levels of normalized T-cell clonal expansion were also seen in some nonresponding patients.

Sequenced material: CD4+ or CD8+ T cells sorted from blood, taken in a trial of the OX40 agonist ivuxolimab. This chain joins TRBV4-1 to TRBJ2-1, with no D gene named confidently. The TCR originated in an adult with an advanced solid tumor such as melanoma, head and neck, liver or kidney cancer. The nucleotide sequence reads TGCGCCAGCAGCCACCCAAGCTCCTACAATGAGCAGTTCTTC. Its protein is CASSHPSSYNEQFF.